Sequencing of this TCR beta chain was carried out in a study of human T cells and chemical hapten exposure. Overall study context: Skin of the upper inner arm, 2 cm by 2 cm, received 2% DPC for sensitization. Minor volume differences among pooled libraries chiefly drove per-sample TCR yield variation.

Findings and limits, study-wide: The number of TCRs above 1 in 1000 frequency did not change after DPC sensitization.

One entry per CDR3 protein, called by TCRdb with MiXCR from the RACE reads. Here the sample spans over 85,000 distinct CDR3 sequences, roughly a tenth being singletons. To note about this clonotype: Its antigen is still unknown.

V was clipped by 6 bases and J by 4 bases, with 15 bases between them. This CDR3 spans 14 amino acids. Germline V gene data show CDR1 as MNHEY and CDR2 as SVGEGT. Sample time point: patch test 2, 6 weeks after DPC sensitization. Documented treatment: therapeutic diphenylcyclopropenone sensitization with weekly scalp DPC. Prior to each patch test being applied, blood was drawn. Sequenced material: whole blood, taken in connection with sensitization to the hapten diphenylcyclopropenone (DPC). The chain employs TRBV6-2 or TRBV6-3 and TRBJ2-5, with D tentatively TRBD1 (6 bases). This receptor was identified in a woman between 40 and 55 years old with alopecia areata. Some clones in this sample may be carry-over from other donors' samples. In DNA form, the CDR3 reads TGTGCCAGCAGACAGGGATGGACCTCAGAGACCCAGTACTTC. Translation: CASRQGWTSETQYF.